A single sample gave rise to the 6 T cell receptor beta chains below, sequenced in a study of blood T cell repertoires in COVID-19 (dated by TCRdb to 2018 to 2020). Library preparation employed the immunoSEQ multiplex PCR assay. Drawn from immuneACCESS, this table holds only the in-frame rearrangements with V and J called that TCRdb kept. Clones are partly lost; checked studies trace under half to an unresolved V gene and leave the rest unexplained. The sample data list more than 95,000 clones, and around three quarters of these were observed just once. The ten biggest clones cover more than 35% of the sample. The specimen sequenced was peripheral blood. These receptors were obtained from a man aged 40-49 years with active or convalescent COVID-19.

The genes are TRBV12-3 or TRBV12-4 and TRBJ1-5, with D perhaps matching TRBD1 (6 bases). The CDR3 runs to 13 residues. The V end was cut by 3 bases, the J end by 7 bases, with 10 bases between. CDR3: CASSFGGGQPQHF. As DNA, the CDR3 is TGTGCCAGCAGTTTTGGGGGCGGACAGCCCCAGCATTTT.

The rearrangement uses TRBV19 and TRBJ2-1, with 13 bases identical to TRBD2. Germline values: CDR1 LNHDA, CDR2 SQIVND (reference sequence). V lost 4 bases and J lost 8; bases outside the gene matches: 8. CDR3 size: 16 residues. The CDR3 coding sequence is TGTGCCAGTAGTACGATGACTAGCGGGGGGTTCGATGAGCAGTTCTTC. It encodes CASSTMTSGGFDEQFF.

V is TRBV2 and J is TRBJ1-5, with TRBD1 matching 8 bases. The germline V gene encodes CDR1 SNHLY and CDR2 FYNNEI. The CDR3 length is 15 residues. V was pared by 6 bases and J by 0 bases, with 4 bases of the junction left unmatched. The CDR3 coding sequence is TGTGCCAGCAGCGACACAGGGGGTAGCAATCAGCCCCAGCATTTT. This gives the protein CASSDTGGSNQPQHF.

The chain employs TRBV15 and TRBJ1-1, with a weak D call TRBD1 (5 bases). This CDR3 region has 14 residues. Deletions cut 1 base from V and 2 bases from J, with 8 bases between. Germline-derived CDR1 and CDR2 are LNHNV and YYDKDF (reference sequence). CDR3 nucleotides: TGTGCCACCAGCAGAGTGACAGACAACACTGAAGCTTTCTTT. This codes for CATSRVTDNTEAFF.

This chain joins TRBV28 and TRBJ1-2; TRBD1 might be the D (6 bases). Germline loops: CDR1 MDHEN, CDR2 SYDVKM. The V end was cut by 5 bases, the J end by 1 base, with 8 bases between. The CDR3 spans 13 residues. DNA for the CDR3: TGTGCCAGCAGTGCGGACAGTAACTATGGCTACACCTTC. Residues: CASSADSNYGYTF.

The chain recombines TRBV6-5 with TRBJ1-3; D is uncertain. The CDR3 runs to 14 residues. V was clipped by 6 bases and J by 0 bases, with 9 bases between them. Germline CDR1 and CDR2: MNHEY and SVGAGI. CDR3 DNA: TGTGCCAGCAGGCAGACTCCCTCTGGAAACACCATATATTTT. It codes for CASRQTPSGNTIYF.